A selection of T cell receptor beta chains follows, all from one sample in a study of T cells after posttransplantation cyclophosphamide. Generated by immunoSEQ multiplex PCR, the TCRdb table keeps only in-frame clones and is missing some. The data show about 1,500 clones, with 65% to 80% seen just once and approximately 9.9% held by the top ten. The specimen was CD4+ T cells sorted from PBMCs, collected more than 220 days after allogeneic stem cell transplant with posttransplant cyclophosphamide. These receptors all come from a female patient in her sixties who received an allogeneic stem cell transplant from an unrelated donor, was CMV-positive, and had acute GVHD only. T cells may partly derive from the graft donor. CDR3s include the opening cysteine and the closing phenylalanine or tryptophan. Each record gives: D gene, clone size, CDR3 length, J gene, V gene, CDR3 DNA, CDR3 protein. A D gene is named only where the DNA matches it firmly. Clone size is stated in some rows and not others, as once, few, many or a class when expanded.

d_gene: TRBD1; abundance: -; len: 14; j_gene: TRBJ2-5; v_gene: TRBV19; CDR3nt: TGTGCCAGTAGTATCGACCAGGGGGACGAGACCCAGTACTTC; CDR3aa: CASSIDQGDETQYF
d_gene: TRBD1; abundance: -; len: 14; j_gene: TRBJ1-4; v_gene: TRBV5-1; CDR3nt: TGCGCCAGCAGCTTGCAGGGGGCAGGTGAAAAACTGTTTTTT; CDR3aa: CASSLQGAGEKLFF
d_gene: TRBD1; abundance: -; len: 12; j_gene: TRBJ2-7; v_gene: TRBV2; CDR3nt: TGTGCCAGCAGTGCCGCAGGGGGCGAGCAGTACTTC; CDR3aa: CASSAAGGEQYF
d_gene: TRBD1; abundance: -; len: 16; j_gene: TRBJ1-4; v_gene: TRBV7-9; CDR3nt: TGTGCCAGCAGCTTCTTGGGGGACAGGGTGAACGAAAAACTGTTTTTT; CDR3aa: CASSFLGDRVNEKLFF
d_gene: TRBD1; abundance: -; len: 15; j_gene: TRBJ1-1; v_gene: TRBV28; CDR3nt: TGTGCCAGCAGTTTACAACTGACAGGGTACACTGAAGCTTTCTTT; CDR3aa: CASSLQLTGYTEAFF
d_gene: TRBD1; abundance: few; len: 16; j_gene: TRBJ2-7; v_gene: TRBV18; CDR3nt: TGTGCCAGCTCACCAGCCGGGACAGGGAGACGATACGAGCAGTACTTC; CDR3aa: CASSPAGTGRRYEQYF
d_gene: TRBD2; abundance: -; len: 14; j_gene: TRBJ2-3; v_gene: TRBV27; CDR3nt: TGTGCCAGCAGGTTTGCTAGCGGGAGTAATACGCAGTATTTT; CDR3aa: CASRFASGSNTQYF
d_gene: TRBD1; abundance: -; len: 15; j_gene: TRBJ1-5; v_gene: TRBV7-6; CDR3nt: TGTGCCAGCAGCCTCGGACAGGCCGGCAATCAGCCCCAGCATTTT; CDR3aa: CASSLGQAGNQPQHF
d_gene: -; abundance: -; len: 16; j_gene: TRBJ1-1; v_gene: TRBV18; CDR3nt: TGTGCCAGCTCACCGGGCCTAGGGGCCTTAGACGCTGAAGCTTTCTTT; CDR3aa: CASSPGLGALDAEAFF
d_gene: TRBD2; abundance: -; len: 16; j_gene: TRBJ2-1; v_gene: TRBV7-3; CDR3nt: TGTGCCAGCAGCCCCTCTAGCGGGCGATCCTACAATGAGCAGTTCTTC; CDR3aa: CASSPSSGRSYNEQFF
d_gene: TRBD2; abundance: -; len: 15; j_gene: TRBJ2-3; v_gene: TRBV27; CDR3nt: TGTGCCAGCAGTTCGTGGGGGGGGAGCACAGATACGCAGTATTTT; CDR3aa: CASSSWGGSTDTQYF
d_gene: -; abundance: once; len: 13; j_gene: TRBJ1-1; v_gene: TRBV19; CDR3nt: TGTGCCAGGAGGGAGAGGGCAAACACTGAAGCTTTCTTT; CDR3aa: CARRERANTEAFF
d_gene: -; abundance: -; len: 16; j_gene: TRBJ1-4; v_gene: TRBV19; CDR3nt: TGTGCCAGTAGGAGAAGAGGGGGTGCAACTAATGAAAAACTGTTTTTT; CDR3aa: CASRRRGGATNEKLFF
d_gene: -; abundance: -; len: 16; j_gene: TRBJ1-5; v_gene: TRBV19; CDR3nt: TGTGCCAGTAGCGTCGGGAGCCGGGTTGGCAATCAGCCCCAGCATTTT; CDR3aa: CASSVGSRVGNQPQHF
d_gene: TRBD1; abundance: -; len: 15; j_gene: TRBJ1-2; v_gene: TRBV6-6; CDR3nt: TGTGCCAGCAGTTACCGCCAGGGGGCATCCTATGGCTACACCTTC; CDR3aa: CASSYRQGASYGYTF
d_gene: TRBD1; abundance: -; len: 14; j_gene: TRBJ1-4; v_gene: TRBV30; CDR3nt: TGTGCCTGGAGTGCGGGACAGGGGGGGGGAAAACTGTTTTTT; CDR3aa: CAWSAGQGGGKLFF
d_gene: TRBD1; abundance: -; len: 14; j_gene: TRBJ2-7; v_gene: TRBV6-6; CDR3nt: TGTGCCAGCAGTAGACAGGGGGGCTCCTACGAGCAGTACTTC; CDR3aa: CASSRQGGSYEQYF
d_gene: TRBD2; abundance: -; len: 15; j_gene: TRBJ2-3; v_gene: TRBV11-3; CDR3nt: TGTGCCAGCAGCCTGGGGCCTGGGAGGGCAGATACGCAGTATTTT; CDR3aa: CASSLGPGRADTQYF
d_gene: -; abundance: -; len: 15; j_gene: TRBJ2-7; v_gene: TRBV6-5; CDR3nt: TGTGCCAGCAGTTACTCTTACAGTACCGGCTACGAGCAGTACTTC; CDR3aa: CASSYSYSTGYEQYF
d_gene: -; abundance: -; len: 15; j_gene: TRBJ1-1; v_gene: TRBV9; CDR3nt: TGTGCCAGCAGCGTAGGTGGAGGAATAAACACTGAAGCTTTCTTT; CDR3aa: CASSVGGGINTEAFF
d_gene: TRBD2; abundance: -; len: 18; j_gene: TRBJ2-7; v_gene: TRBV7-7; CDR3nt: TGTGCCAGCAGCTCCCAACCCGGACTAGCGGGAGAACCTTACGAGCAGTACTTC; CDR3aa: CASSSQPGLAGEPYEQYF
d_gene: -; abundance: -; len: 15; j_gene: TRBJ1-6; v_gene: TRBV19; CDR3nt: TGTGCCAGTACCCCAGGACAGTCCGTTTCGACACCCCTCCACTTT; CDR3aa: CASTPGQSVSTPLHF
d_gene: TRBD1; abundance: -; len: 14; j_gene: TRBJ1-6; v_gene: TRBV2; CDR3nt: TGTGCCAGCGGAAACAGGGGGCCTAATTCACCCCTCCACTTT; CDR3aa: CASGNRGPNSPLHF
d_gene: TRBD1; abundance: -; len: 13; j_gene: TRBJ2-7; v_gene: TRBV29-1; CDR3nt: TGCAGCGTAACGGGACAGGGGCCCTACGAGCAGTACTTC; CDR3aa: CSVTGQGPYEQYF
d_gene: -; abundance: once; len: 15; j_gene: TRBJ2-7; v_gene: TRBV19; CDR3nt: TGTGCCAGTAGTATTAATTCGAGGGTGGGACTTCTGCAGTACTTC; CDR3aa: CASSINSRVGLLQYF
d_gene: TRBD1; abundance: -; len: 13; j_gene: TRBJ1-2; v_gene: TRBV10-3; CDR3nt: TGTGCCATCAGCCGGGACAGGAACTATGGCTACACCTTC; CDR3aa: CAISRDRNYGYTF
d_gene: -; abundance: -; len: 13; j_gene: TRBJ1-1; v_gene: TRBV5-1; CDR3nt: TGCGCCAGCAGCCCGGGAGTGGACACTGAAGCTTTCTTT; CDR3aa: CASSPGVDTEAFF